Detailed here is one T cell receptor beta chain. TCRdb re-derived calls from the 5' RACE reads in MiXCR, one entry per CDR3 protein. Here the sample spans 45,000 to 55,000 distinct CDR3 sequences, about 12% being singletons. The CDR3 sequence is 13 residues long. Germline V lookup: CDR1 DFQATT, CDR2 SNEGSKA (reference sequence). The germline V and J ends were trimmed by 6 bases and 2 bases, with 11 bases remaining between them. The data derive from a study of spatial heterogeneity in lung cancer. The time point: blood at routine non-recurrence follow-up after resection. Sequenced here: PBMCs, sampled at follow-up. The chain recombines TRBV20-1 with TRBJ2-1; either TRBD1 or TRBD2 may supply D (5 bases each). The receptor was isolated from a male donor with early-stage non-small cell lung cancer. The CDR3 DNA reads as TGCAGTGCCGGGACGAGGGCCTACAATGAGCAGTTCTTC. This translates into CSAGTRAYNEQFF.